These 31 T cell receptor beta chains came from one sample sequenced in a study of blood T cell repertoires in COVID-19. Only in-frame clones appear in the TCRdb table, and some are missing; sequencing was by immunoSEQ multiplex PCR. The sample contains 70,000 or so clones, roughly nine tenths of which appear only once. The sample comprised peripheral blood. These receptors all stem from a human donor in a cohort sampled during active COVID-19.

This clone was counted between two and nine times. The chain links TRBV28 to TRBJ1-6; no clear D gene. Trimming stripped 2 bases from V and 8 bases from J, with 4 bases between. CDR3 length: 12 residues. Germline V CDR1 and CDR2: MDHEN, SYDVKM. The CDR3 loop reads CASSLEYSPLHF. The CDR3 DNA sequence: TGTGCCAGCAGTTTAGAGTATTCACCCCTCCACTTT.

The chain uses TRBV19 and TRBJ1-1; D not certain. Germline CDR1 is LNHDA and CDR2 is SQIVND (reference sequence). This CDR3 spans 13 amino acids. With 4 bases removed from V and 0 bases from J, the gap between germline ends came to 6 bases. The CDR3 loop is CASSTFLNTEAFF. CDR3 bases: TGTGCCAGTAGTACCTTTTTGAACACTGAAGCTTTCTTT.

For the CDR3, the DNA is TGTGCCAGCAGCTTAATCCGACAGGGATTCTACAATGAGCAGTTCTTC. It encodes CASSLIRQGFYNEQFF. The rearrangement links TRBV7-2 to TRBJ2-1; 7 nucleotides agree with TRBD1. Trimming removed 2 bases from V and 3 bases from J; junction bases left unmatched: 7. The CDR3 loop spans 16 amino acids. Germline lookup yields CDR1 SGHTA and CDR2 FQGNSA.

The chain is built from TRBV7-9 and TRBJ2-3; 8 nucleotides line up with TRBD1. This CDR3 is 16 amino acids long. Unmatched junction bases numbered 8, after V lost 5 bases and J lost 1 base. Germline V CDR1 and CDR2: SEHNR, FQNEAQ (reference sequence). As DNA, the CDR3 is TGTGCCAGCAGCCCCTGGACAGGGAGACGCACAGATACGCAGTATTTT. It encodes CASSPWTGRRTDTQYF.

The chain is built from TRBV19 and TRBJ1-5, with 7 bases matching TRBD1. V lost 4 bases, J lost 0 bases, and 12 bases stayed unmatched. Germline CDR1 LNHDA, CDR2 SQIVND (reference sequence). The CDR3 consists of 18 residues. In DNA form, the CDR3 reads TGTGCCAGTAGTAGACCCCCCCGGGACAGTAATAGCAATCAGCCCCAGCATTTT. Translating it yields CASSRPPRDSNSNQPQHF. Full variable domain (outside the CDR3, taken from reference TRBV19 and TRBJ1-5): DGGITQSPKYLFRKEGQNVTLSCEQNLNHDAMYWYRQDPGQGLRLIYYSQIVNDFQKGDIAEGYSVSREKKESFPLTVTSAQKNPTAFYLCASSRPPRDSNSNQPQHFGDGTRLSIL.

The chain carries TRBV19 and TRBJ2-3; D may be TRBD2 (6 bases). This CDR3 has 17 amino acids. Deletions cut 3 bases from V and 6 bases from J, with 22 bases between. Germline V gene lookup returns CDR1 LNHDA and CDR2 SQIVND (reference sequence). CDR3 nucleotide sequence: TGTGCCAGTAGTATGAACCCAGGGAGGTCTAGTGGGGATACGCAGTATTTT. The encoded protein is CASSMNPGRSSGDTQYF. The whole variable domain, remainder taken from reference TRBV19 and TRBJ2-3, is DGGITQSPKYLFRKEGQNVTLSCEQNLNHDAMYWYRQDPGQGLRLIYYSQIVNDFQKGDIAEGYSVSREKKESFPLTVTSAQKNPTAFYLCASSMNPGRSSGDTQYFGPGTRLTVL.

V is TRBV5-4 and J is TRBJ2-7; D might be TRBD2 (6 bases). Germline values: CDR1 SGHNT, CDR2 YYREEE (reference sequence). V lost 7 bases, J lost 2 bases, and 16 bases lay in between. The CDR3 extends over 14 amino acids. The CDR3 reads CASAGASDPYEQYF. For the CDR3, the DNA is TGTGCCAGCGCGGGCGCTAGCGACCCCTACGAGCAGTACTTC. Full variable domain (rest looked up from reference TRBV5-4 and TRBJ2-7): ETGVTQSPTHLIKTRGQQVTLRCSSQSGHNTVSWYQQALGQGPQFIFQYYREEENGRGNFPPRFSGLQFPNYSSELNVNALELDDSALYLCASAGASDPYEQYFGPGTRLTVT.

This chain joins TRBV7-2 and TRBJ2-6; D gene uncertain. V shed 5 bases and J shed 4 bases, with 12 bases lying between them. CDR3 length: 15 residues. The germline CDR1 and CDR2 sequences are SGHTA and FQGNSA. The CDR3 coding sequence is TGTGCCAGCAGCCAAGCCGAACCCGGGGCCAACGTCCTGACTTTC. This encodes CASSQAEPGANVLTF. Based on the CDR3 plus reference TRBV7-2 and TRBJ2-6, the full variable domain is GAGVSQSPSNKVTEKGKDVELRCDPISGHTALYWYRQSLGQGLEFLIYFQGNSAPDKSGLPSDRFSAERTGGSVSTLTIQRTQQEDSAVYLCASSQAEPGANVLTFGAGSRLTVL.

This clone has only one observation. The rearrangement uses TRBV7-3 and TRBJ2-2, with 10 bases fitting TRBD2. CDR1 and CDR2 from the germline V gene are SGHTA and FQGTGA. CDR3 length: 15 residues. With V trimmed by 2 bases and J by 4 bases, 1 base remained unmatched. Written as DNA, the CDR3 is TGTGCCAGCAGCTTAGTAGCGGGAGGCACCGGGGAGCTGTTTTTT. It yields the protein CASSLVAGGTGELFF.

This clone was seen only once. This rearrangement joins TRBV5-8 to TRBJ2-5; 7 nucleotides line up with TRBD1. This CDR3 is 14 amino acids long. V was pared by 4 bases and J by 4 bases, with 7 bases of the junction left unmatched. Germline CDR1 SGHTS, CDR2 YDEGEE. CDR3 nucleotides: TGTGCCAGCAGCCTTACAGGGGTGAGAGAGACCCAGTACTTC. Protein: CASSLTGVRETQYF.

CDR3 sequence: CASSTPGGYEQYF. CDR3 bases: TGTGCCAGCAGTACCCCAGGGGGCTACGAGCAGTACTTC. The chain is built from TRBV6-2 or TRBV6-3 and TRBJ2-7, with 7 bases lining up with TRBD1. Germline CDR1 and CDR2: MNHEY and SVGEGT. The junction had 4 bases not matched to a gene; V was cut back by 5 bases and J by 3 bases. This CDR3 contains 13 residues.

The chain is built from TRBV7-7 and TRBJ2-3, with D perhaps TRBD2 (6 bases). Germline assignment: CDR1 SSHAT and CDR2 FNYEAQ (reference sequence). V was clipped by 2 bases and J by 4 bases, with 13 bases between them. This CDR3 has 15 residues. CDR3 sequence: CASSLYPGVADTQYF. As DNA, the CDR3 is TGTGCCAGCAGCTTATATCCGGGGGTGGCAGATACGCAGTATTTT.

The gene calls are TRBV4-3 and TRBJ2-7; D is perhaps TRBD1 (6 bases). The V gene's germline CDR1 is LGHNA and CDR2 YSLEER. V lost 4 bases, J lost 3 bases, and 10 bases lay in between. This CDR3 has 13 residues. CDR3 in amino acids: CASSLYRDYEQYF. In DNA, the CDR3 is TGCGCCAGCAGCCTTTACAGGGACTACGAGCAGTACTTC.

The CDR3: CASSLGDRLAYNSPLHF. In DNA form, the CDR3 reads TGTGCCAGCAGCTTGGGCGACAGATTGGCCTATAATTCACCCCTCCACTTT. This chain links TRBV5-4 with TRBJ1-6; D is perhaps TRBD1 (5 bases). CDR3 length equals 17 residues. V was trimmed by 0 bases and J by 2 bases, leaving 12 bases between them. Per the germline V gene, CDR1 is SGHNT and CDR2 is YYREEE (reference sequence).

CDR3 amino acids: CASSGSGGFQRADNEQFF. The CDR3 coding sequence is TGTGCCAGCAGCGGTAGTGGTGGTTTCCAGCGGGCTGACAATGAGCAGTTCTTC. The chain recombines TRBV9 with TRBJ2-1; D possibly corresponds to TRBD2 (6 bases). The CDR3 covers 18 residues. Germline values: CDR1 SGDLS, CDR2 YYNGEE. V dropped 3 bases and J dropped 5 bases, with 24 bases sitting between them.

The rearrangement uses TRBV7-2 and TRBJ1-2; D is unresolved. CDR3 size: 14 residues. CDR1 is SGHTA, CDR2 FQGNSA, per germline. V was trimmed by 0 bases and J by 4 bases, leaving 9 bases between them. CDR3 loop: CASSLAGQSYGYTF. In nucleotides, the CDR3 is TGTGCCAGCAGCTTAGCGGGCCAGAGCTATGGCTACACCTTC.

In its sample, this clone was seen once. The V call is TRBV19, the J call TRBJ2-1; 12 nucleotides align to TRBD2. This CDR3 comprises 16 residues. The junction had 8 bases not matched to a gene; V was cut back by 7 bases and J by 4 bases. Germline loops: CDR1 LNHDA, CDR2 SQIVND (reference sequence). CDR3 residues: CASTPALAGGYNEQFF. DNA of the CDR3: TGTGCCAGTACCCCGGCCCTAGCGGGAGGGTACAATGAGCAGTTCTTC.

V and J are TRBV6-2 or TRBV6-3 and TRBJ2-7, with D possibly TRBD2 on 6 matching bases. The ends were cut back, 2 bases at V and 1 base at J, with 15 bases in the middle. The germline gives CDR1 MNHEY, CDR2 SVGEGT. The CDR3 has 16 amino acids. CDR3 loop: CASSYGRGQPSYEQYF. The CDR3 DNA sequence: TGTGCCAGCAGTTACGGGCGGGGCCAACCTTCCTACGAGCAGTACTTC.

V and J are TRBV5-1 and TRBJ2-5, with 11 bases aligning to TRBD1. The germline V gene has CDR1 SGHRS and CDR2 YFSETQ. The CDR3 totals 15 residues. J was trimmed by 4 bases and V by 5 bases; bases with no gene match: 7. In nucleotides, the CDR3 is TGCGCCAGCAGTGGGACAGGGGGACTAAGAGAGACCCAGTACTTC. It translates to CASSGTGGLRETQYF.

The V gene is TRBV27, the J gene TRBJ2-1; D is unresolved. V was trimmed by 3 bases and J by 0 bases, leaving 9 bases between them. The CDR3 runs to 15 residues. From germline, CDR1 is MNHEY and CDR2 SMNVEV (reference sequence). The CDR3 sequence is CASSFALSSYNEQFF. CDR3 nucleotides: TGTGCCAGCAGTTTCGCCTTGAGCTCCTACAATGAGCAGTTCTTC.

The CDR3 loop reads CASSLSPGLAGSYNEQFF. DNA for the CDR3: TGTGCCAGCAGCTTATCCCCTGGACTAGCGGGGTCCTACAATGAGCAGTTCTTC. V gene TRBV7-2 combines with J gene TRBJ2-1; 12 bases are shared with TRBD2. The ends lost 2 bases at V and 1 base at J; junction bases unmatched: 6. The germline V gene encodes CDR1 SGHTA and CDR2 FQGNSA. The CDR3 extends over 18 amino acids.

The rearrangement links TRBV7-2 to TRBJ2-3, with 13 nucleotides matching TRBD2. This CDR3 is 15 amino acids long. Germline loops: CDR1 SGHTA, CDR2 FQGNSA. The V segment lost 6 bases and the J segment 4 bases; nucleotides outside the gene matches: 4. In nucleotides, the CDR3 is TGTGCCAGCAGACCCACTAGCGGGAGGGCAGATACGCAGTATTTT. Its protein is CASRPTSGRADTQYF.

Only one count was recorded for this clone. V and J are TRBV28 and TRBJ2-2, with 9 bases lining up with TRBD2. CDR3 length: 17 residues. V shed 3 bases, J shed 1 base, and the junction held 6 bases outside the gene matches. Germline V gene data show CDR1 as MDHEN and CDR2 as SYDVKM. CDR3 sequence: CASSFRGLARNTGELFF. The CDR3 coding sequence is TGTGCCAGCAGTTTCAGGGGACTAGCTAGGAACACCGGGGAGCTGTTTTTT.

The J gene is TRBJ2-2, the V gene TRBV7-2; 10 nucleotides agree with TRBD2. The CDR3 spans 17 residues. Germline-derived CDR1 and CDR2 are SGHTA and FQGNSA. J gave up 4 bases and V 5 bases, and 10 bases lay outside the gene matches. The CDR3 nucleotides read TGTGCCAGCAGCCGCAGCGGGCTAGCGGGAGCCACCGGGGAGCTGTTTTTT. Translating it yields CASSRSGLAGATGELFF.

This clone was detected a few times. The V and J genes are TRBV5-8 and TRBJ2-1, with TRBD2 as a possible D gene (6 bases). Germline V gene lookup returns CDR1 SGHTS and CDR2 YDEGEE. The V and J ends lost 0 bases and 6 bases respectively, with 19 bases between them. The CDR3 has 17 residues. The CDR3 coding sequence is TGTGCCAGCAGCTTGGCGCTAGCGTCCTTCGGGGTCAATGAGCAGTTCTTC. Encoded protein: CASSLALASFGVNEQFF.

This sequence joins TRBV9 and TRBJ2-7, with 7 bases lining up with TRBD2. Trimming cost V 4 bases and J 7 bases; bases outside gene matches: 8. The CDR3 spans 13 residues. From germline, CDR1 is SGDLS and CDR2 YYNGEE. The CDR3 protein is CASSRDYRGEQYF. DNA of the CDR3: TGTGCCAGCAGCAGGGACTACCGGGGTGAGCAGTACTTC. The entire variable domain, with the rest obtained from reference TRBV9 and TRBJ2-7, is as follows: DSGVTQTPKHLITATGQRVTLRCSPRSGDLSVYWYQQSLDQGLQFLIQYYNGEERAKGNILERFSAQQFPDLHSELNLSSLELGDSALYFCASSRDYRGEQYFGPGTRLTVT.

This clone was seen a single time. This chain joins TRBV6-6 and TRBJ1-2; maybe TRBD1 (6 bases). CDR1 is MNHNY and CDR2 is SVGAGI in the germline V gene (reference sequence). The CDR3 has 14 residues. V shed 5 bases and J shed 4 bases, with 14 bases lying between them. The CDR3 DNA reads as TGTGCCAGCAGTCAGGACAGCCCCACCTATGGCTACACCTTC. The encoded protein is CASSQDSPTYGYTF.

The rearrangement uses TRBV3-1 (or the pseudogene TRBV3-2) and TRBJ2-1; 9 bases match TRBD2. Germline V gene sequence: CDR1 LGHDT, CDR2 YNNKEL (reference sequence). CDR3 length: 17 residues. J lost 6 bases, V lost 0 bases, and 9 bases had no gene match. CDR3 in amino acids: CASSQETLAGWANEQFF. The CDR3 DNA follows: TGTGCCAGCAGCCAAGAGACGCTAGCGGGATGGGCCAATGAGCAGTTCTTC.

The table lists this clone with a count of one. This chain links TRBV10-3 with TRBJ2-3; 7 bases are shared with TRBD2. The junction had 9 bases not matched to a gene; V was cut back by 0 bases and J by 0 bases. The CDR3 is 18 amino acids. In germline, CDR1 is ENHRY, CDR2 SYGVKD. The CDR3 loop is CAISESILTGGSTDTQYF. CDR3 DNA: TGTGCCATCAGTGAGTCGATCCTAACGGGAGGAAGCACAGATACGCAGTATTTT.

The chain links TRBV5-8 to TRBJ1-3, with TRBD1 identical over 8 bases. The CDR3 length is 17 residues. V gave up 5 bases and J gave up 1 base; unmatched junction bases: 11. Per the germline V gene, CDR1 is SGHTS and CDR2 is YDEGEE. CDR3 bases: TGTGCCAGCAGTTTCCGGACAGGGCGAAGATCTGGAAACACCATATATTTT. Its translation: CASSFRTGRRSGNTIYF.

The rearrangement joins TRBV18 to TRBJ2-1; D possibly corresponds to TRBD1 (6 bases). This CDR3 is 13 amino acids long. Per germline, CDR1 KGHSH and CDR2 LQKENI. Trimming left V 5 bases short and J 7 bases short, with 12 bases between. CDR3 sequence: CASSFQGRNEQFF. The CDR3 region has the DNA TGTGCCAGCTCATTCCAGGGGAGAAATGAGCAGTTCTTC.